Included here is one T cell receptor (beta chain) sequence, with context. The data were taken from a study of CD8 T cells in Susac syndrome. Background on the study: There were Susac syndrome patients who were therapy-naive at blood draw, others on corticosteroids, and others on intravenous immunoglobulin alone.

The CDR3 has 13 amino acids. V was trimmed by 4 bases and J by 3 bases, leaving 10 bases between them. Germline CDR1 DFQATT, CDR2 SNEGSKA (reference sequence). Random hexamers served to reverse transcribe about 0.5 to 1 ug RNA. Amplification of the TCR beta CDR3 was carried out by immunoSEQ multiplex PCR, which spanned a total of 54 Vbeta and 13 Jbeta segments. TCRdb used MiXCR to reprocess the immunoSEQ multiplex PCR reads, holding one entry per CDR3 protein. The repertoire holds some 200,000 distinct CDR3 sequences, with 90% to 95% as singletons. This rearrangement joins TRBV20-1 to TRBJ2-1; a weak D match, TRBD1 (6 bases). The sequencing input was CD4+ T cells from PBMCs. The origin of this receptor is a human donor with Susac syndrome. The CDR3 bases are TGCAGTGCTAATAAGGGACACTACAATGAGCAGTTCTTC. Its translation: CSANKGHYNEQFF.